Sequencing of this T cell receptor (beta chain) was carried out in a study of cytomegalovirus exposure and HLA in healthy donors listed by TCRdb under 2017. In the study overall: According to an earlier analysis of 550 to 750 of the donors, 200 million or so T cells yielded roughly 100 million unique TCR beta sequences and approximately 280 Gb of sequence data. About 330 gigabases of sequencing data and around 80 million unique TCR sequences made up an early release that covered approximately 650 HLA-typed donors. Of the approximately 400 genotyped donors, around 81% fell in the genetic ancestry cluster associated with self-reported Caucasian donors. The study aimed to test whether signatures of past pathogen exposure could be identified by cataloging public T cell receptors. The T cell repertoires of 666 subjects were profiled by immunosequencing and related to cytomegalovirus serostatus. Along with the approximately 650-subject first cohort, a separate validation cohort of some 130 different subjects was used. To predict cytomegalovirus infection status, the study brought together high-throughput TCR immunosequencing, statistical association of individual TCRs with disease status, and machine learning. In a later analysis, previously published TCR beta repertoires from 500 to 750 donors were re-analyzed and high-resolution HLA genotyping was added so that TCR occurrence patterns could be studied. The later analysis used no new phenotypic data to find candidate immune exposures, relying instead on TCR beta sequences and their occurrence across donors. An earlier analysis of approximately 640 of the donors applied high-throughput TCR beta sequencing to assess whether each TCR beta V gene segment acted as functional or pseudogenic. Donor age, sex, ethnicity and CMV serostatus were compiled together with the repertoire data. Genome-wide SNP genotypes for about 60% of the roughly 670 donors were used in a later genetic analysis, which treated that subset as a discovery cohort. Every discovery cohort repertoire had been produced on one sequencing platform. HLA typing covered class I and class II loci at four-digit resolution. Typing coverage differed by locus: A, B, C, DRB1 and DQB1 were typed in roughly 620-640 donors, DQA1 in about 510, DPA1 in around 580, and DPB1 in around 490. Because of strong linkage in the cohort, 4 to 6 DR-DQ haplotypes were treated as single units for association and clustering. On average, around 200,000 unique TCR beta nucleotide sequences were sequenced per donor among some 430 genotyped donors of the cohort, with roughly 20% of those sequences being non-productive.

The receptor library was made with the immunoSEQ multiplex PCR assay. A mixture of 60 forward primers for TCR Vbeta segments and 13 reverse primers for TCR Jbeta segments was used in the multiplex PCR. The CDR3 region of rearranged TCR beta genes was amplified from genomic DNA by a multiplex PCR assay. The amplified TCR beta libraries were sequenced on the Illumina HiSeq System as 87-base-pair reads. From the authors' description of their analysis: Across the 670 or so repertoires, a later analysis counted 80 million or so unique TCR beta chains, roughly 11 million of which were shared by at least two donors. Raw reads were error-corrected and collapsed into unique sequences by a nearest-neighbor algorithm in which closely related sequences were merged to remove PCR and sequencing errors. CDR3 sequences were aligned to IMGT reference sequences to assign V, D and J gene segments. For a sequence to be retained, at least a six-nucleotide match to both a V gene segment and a J gene segment was required. A rearrangement was called productive if the CDR3 had no stop codons and remained in frame with V and J, and every other rearrangement was called non-productive. CDR3 was defined according to IMGT convention as the region running from the second conserved V-encoded cysteine to the conserved J-encoded phenylalanine. The earlier analysis of more than 450 of the donors excluded sequences that lacked an unambiguous match to a single V gene segment. In an earlier analysis of several hundred of the donors, V segments were called functional above 56.7% productive rearrangements and were called segregating when the between-donor standard deviation exceeded 5%. A statistical classification framework was built for diagnosing cytomegalovirus status from the catalog of TCR beta chain sequences. In a later analysis, TCR nucleotide sequences were compared against IMGT/GENE-DB human TR gene sequences so that V and J genes could be assigned. A later analysis assigned CDR3 sequences and most-parsimonious VDJ recombination scenarios with the TCRdist pipeline. In a later analysis, every TCR beta chain was defined by the combination of its CDR3 amino acid sequence and its V-gene family, and reads without a unique V-gene family were dropped. To address suspected cross-contamination and a sequencing artifact, a later analysis removed some 620 highly shared, low-generation-probability nucleotide sequences. A later analysis calculated a clonal expansion index for each public chain from normalized within-repertoire ranks of inferred template counts. Generation probabilities in a later analysis came from a VDJ recombination model fitted to out-of-frame rearrangements, and those results were checked against IGoR. In a later analysis, TCR-TCR, TCR-HLA and TCR-CMV co-occurrence was scored with hypergeometric tests, and a repertoire-size bias correction was applied to TCR pairs. A later analysis estimated false discovery rates by permuting HLA or CMV assignments 20 times. In a later analysis, co-occurring TCRs were grouped using DBSCAN, and TCRdist sequence similarity was added for clustering within HLA-allele-positive subsets. Repertoires with fewer than 30,000 or more than 120,000 public chains were left out of co-occurrence clustering, as were about 5 repertoires with anomalous nucleotide sharing. The immuneACCESS repertoire file appears here via TCRdb, limited to in-frame rearrangements. These files lack a portion of the clones; in checked studies, under half of the deficit traces to unresolved V genes, and the cause of the others is not known. Clone size and V and J calls were adopted from that table, with D and trimming inferred from the DNA. Recorded for this sample are approximately 140,000 clones; roughly 79% of them occurred a single time. The top ten hold about 1.8% of the sample.

Germline trimming: 1 base from V, 5 bases from J; junction bases outside gene matches: 13. CDR1 and CDR2, per the germline V gene (reference sequence), are SGHNT and YYREEE. Counted from cysteine to phenylalanine, this CDR3 has 17 amino acids. Just CDR3 DNA is preserved here, 51 bases in frame from base 1. On the study overall, not on this receptor specifically: A further reported finding was that TCR beta sequences accurately predicted the HLA-A and HLA-B alleles for most subjects in the first cohort. According to the authors, the approach could potentially be generalized to other disease states and immunological phenotypes. In a later analysis, TCR association rates were found to vary across HLA loci, with the most associated TCRs seen for DRB1 alleles and the fewest for HLA-C alleles. A later analysis found that most CMV-associated TCR beta chains appeared HLA-restricted, with HLA associations seemingly driven largely by CMV exposure. Roughly uniform sequencing depth across donors was assumed in presence/absence analyses, although this assumption may not hold. Because some donors lacked HLA typing at each locus, the association tests relied only on the typed subset. A group of highly shared sequence variants was considered likely to be a technical artifact of the sequencing pipeline. In a later analysis, HLA-associated TCR beta chains were found to be more clonally expanded and to have lower generation probabilities than equally common non-associated chains. An earlier analysis of roughly 570 of the donors showed that most TCR beta V segments appeared in productive rearrangements either about 87% or about 30% of the time, which broadly matched IMGT annotations. In the study, about 150 TCR beta chains were listed as associated with cytomegalovirus. In a later genetic analysis, fewer N-insertions in productive TCRs were reported among donors in an Asian-associated ancestry cluster than the roughly 640-donor mean. V-gene and J-gene trimming of TCR beta chains was associated with a missense DCLRE1C variant in a later genetic analysis, and the association was replicated in an independent cohort. The cohort was sequenced for TCR beta chains only, and without alpha or paired-chain data the features that could be detected were limited. For the cohort, immune exposure information was limited to CMV serostatus. Correlated functional status among segregating V segments might be attributable to linkage disequilibrium, but an unknown experimental factor could not be ruled out. Strong co-occurrence of HLA alleles, especially DR and DQ, made assigning TCR associations to individual alleles difficult. The earlier analysis of approximately 560 of the donors excluded approximately 15 rarely observed V segments, including chromosome 9 orphons, because counts were too low. A few of the identified cytomegalovirus-associated TCR beta chains were confirmed in vitro to be specific for cytomegalovirus antigens. At a false discovery rate of 0.05, a later analysis linked some 18,000 TCR beta sequences to specific HLA alleles. In both the original and validation cohorts, the classifier was reported to diagnose cytomegalovirus status with high specificity and sensitivity. A later analysis reported that several top co-occurrence clusters appeared linked to parvovirus B19, influenza, CMV and Epstein-Barr virus. Some IMGT-functional V segments, including TRBV6-2 and TRBV6-3, could not be distinguished by the 87-base-pair reads and were therefore excluded. Most TCR sequences were observed very rarely across donors, whereas some public TCRs were present in many individuals.

The cohort was made up of about 610 healthy bone marrow donors. All cohort members were sampled while nominally healthy, although unrecorded immune exposures were likely present. The donor tested CMV seronegative and was one of the 352 seronegative cohort members. Each donor provided a peripheral blood sample, and peripheral blood mononuclear cells were used for TCR beta sequencing. The Qiagen DNeasy Blood Extraction Kit was used to extract genomic DNA from the blood cell samples. This clone was counted a single time. The antigen it binds to is not known. Base qualities are missing; no much larger clone stands one base away.

The sequence is built from TRBV5-4 and TRBJ2-3; 7 central nucleotides agree with TRBD2. The material sequenced was PBMCs. The source of this sequence is a woman in her thirties or forties in good health and CMV-seronegative. The CDR3: CASSLYVAGVTEDTQYF. The sequenced DNA: TGTGCCAGCAGCTTGTATGTCGCGGGGGTTACTGAAGATACGCAGTATTTT.